Each of the 5 T cell receptor beta chains below was sequenced from the same sample in a study of blood T cells in healthy people across ages. Using a J-beta primer mix together with a sample-barcoded 5' primer, a second PCR was run for roughly 7 to 12 cycles. TCRdb called the 5' RACE reads again in MiXCR, with one record for every CDR3 protein. Of about 570,000 distinct CDR3 sequences listed, roughly a quarter are singletons. Sequenced input: blood. All receptors come from a woman in her 70s in good health.

The rearrangement uses TRBV12-3 or TRBV12-4 and TRBJ2-3; D ambiguous. The length of the CDR3 is 13 residues. The V gene lost 4 bases and the J gene lost 1 base, with 6 bases spanning the gap. CDR3 sequence: CASSSQRTDTQYF. DNA of the CDR3: TGTGCCAGCAGTTCACAACGCACAGATACGCAGTATTTT.

This chain uses TRBV15 with TRBJ1-2, with D uncertain. V was shortened by 0 bases and J by 8 bases, with 25 bases between the two germline ends. This CDR3 has 18 amino acids. Germline CDR1 LNHNV, CDR2 YYDKDF (reference sequence). The CDR3 DNA reads as TGTGCCACCAGCAGAGAGCCAATTCGGACGGGGATGCTCGTGGGCTACACCTTC. Amino acid sequence: CATSREPIRTGMLVGYTF.

This clonotype was picked up a small number of times. CDR3 nucleotides: TGTGCCAGCAGGAAGACTAGCGGGCGGAACACCGGGGAGCTGTTTTTT. Encoded protein: CASRKTSGRNTGELFF. J is TRBJ2-2 and V is TRBV3-1; 10 nucleotides line up with TRBD2. This CDR3 has 16 amino acids. With 6 bases clipped from V and 1 base from J, the junction kept 5 bases outside the gene matches. Per the germline V gene, CDR1 is LGHDT and CDR2 is YNNKEL (reference sequence).

The V gene is TRBV12-3 or TRBV12-4, the J gene TRBJ2-7; D gene unclear. The J call may not be correct, given that the DNA end is closer to TRBJ2-1. The CDR3 sequence is 14 residues long. CDR3 in amino acids: CASSPRTRTYEQFF. In DNA form, the CDR3 reads TGTGCCAGCAGTCCCCGGACGCGAACCTACGAGCAGTTCTTC.

J is TRBJ1-1 and V is TRBV7-9; 8 positions agree with TRBD1. V shed 1 base, J shed 3 bases, and the junction held 4 bases outside the gene matches. There are 15 residues in the CDR3. In germline, CDR1 is SEHNR, CDR2 FQNEAQ (reference sequence). The DNA for the CDR3 is TGTGCCAGCAGCTTAGGGGCAGGGGGCGACACTGAAGCTTTCTTT. It translates to CASSLGAGGDTEAFF.